This T cell receptor beta chain emerged from a study of OX40 agonist ivuxolimab in advanced cancers. A note on the overall study: Ivuxolimab was an agonistic, fully human IgG2 monoclonal antibody directed against OX40 (CD134), a costimulatory receptor. Intravenous ivuxolimab was administered to patients every 2 weeks at six dose levels: 0.01, 0.1, 0.3, 1.5, 3 and 10 mg/kg. Among the roughly 50 dose-escalation patients, about 19 had hepatocellular carcinoma, some 15 melanoma, 9 renal cell carcinoma and 9 head and neck cancer. The dose-escalation cohort was about 86% male with a mean age of about 54 years, ranging from 23 to 79. Patients were allowed to have had prior anti-PD-1, anti-PD-L1 or anti-CTLA-4 therapy, and around 41% of the dose-escalation patients had previously received checkpoint inhibitors. Three dose-escalation patients achieved partial responses, one with hepatocellular carcinoma and two with cutaneous melanoma. Peripheral TCRbeta sequencing was intended to test whether TCR sequence diversity was altered and clonal T-cell expansion was caused by ivuxolimab. The paper describes the monotherapy dose-escalation part (N ≈ 51 patients) of the phase I trial of ivuxolimab.

Per the germline V gene, MGHDK is the CDR1 and SYGVNS is the CDR2. The CDR3 spans 11 residues, from the cysteine through the phenylalanine. The retained sequence is limited to the CDR3, 33 bases, with the frame set at the first base. A distance of 7 bases separates the germline ends of V and J, which lose 4 bases and 9 bases respectively. Genomic DNA was extracted from sorted cells for sequencing of the TCRbeta CDR3 region. The immunoSEQ Assay was used to sequence the TCRbeta CDR3 regions. Entries here come from immuneACCESS through TCRdb and include only in-frame sequences with V and J called. Some clones fail to appear in such tables; in the studies checked, an unresolved V gene covers under half of the shortfall, and the cause of the remainder is unknown. The sample table contains 75,000 or so clones; only one count was recorded for 70% to 90% of them. The ten biggest clones cover approximately 25% of the sample.

Patients with a history of autoimmune disease or receiving systemic immunosuppression were excluded from the trial. Peripheral blood for TCR sequencing was drawn from every dose cohort at baseline, at cycle 4 day 1 and at cycle 7 day 1. The samples were drawn from a first-in-human, open-label, multicenter phase I dose-escalation trial of ivuxolimab. Adults with locally advanced or metastatic melanoma, renal cell, hepatocellular, or head and neck squamous cell carcinoma were enrolled in the trial. CD4+ and CD8+ T cells were sorted separately from peripheral blood before TCR sequencing. Overall study results and their limits: In the 0.1-3.0 mg/kg groups, partial responders were among the patients with the lowest normalized peripheral clonal expansion, particularly in CD8+ T cells. At doses of 0.1 to 3.0 mg/kg, clonal expansion of both CD4+ and CD8+ T cells in blood was seen between baseline and week 6. The antigen specificity of the peripheral T cells that underwent clonal expansion was not determined. Low levels of normalized T-cell clonal expansion were also seen in some nonresponding patients. After ivuxolimab, expanded clones were on average more numerous among CD8+ T cells than among CD4+ T cells.

Comments on this clone: There is no known antigen for this receptor. There are no base qualities to consult, and no much larger clone falls within one base.

This clonotype originated in an adult with an advanced solid tumor such as melanoma, head and neck, liver or kidney cancer. Sequencing used CD4+ or CD8+ T cells sorted from blood, obtained in a trial of the OX40 agonist ivuxolimab. The chain employs TRBV25-1 and TRBJ1-3; no D gene is confidently identified. The CDR3 region: CASSVGGTIYF. The sequenced DNA is TGTGCCAGCAGTGTAGGCGGCACCATATATTTT. With the rest looked up from the reference TRBV25-1 and TRBJ1-3 genes rather than sequenced, the full variable domain is EADIYQTPRYLVIGTGKKITLECSQTMGHDKMYWYQQDPGMELHLIHYSYGVNSTEKGDLSSESTVSRIRTEHFPLTLESARPSHTSQYLCASSVGGTIYFGEGSWLTVV.